This T cell receptor beta chain was recorded in a study of blood T cell repertoires in COVID-19. Original handling: The authors estimated nucleated cell counts from reference gene primer amplification. Libraries were prepared by immunoSEQ multiplex PCR; TCRdb keeps only in-frame clonotypes and omits some of them. The DNA was the basis for D and trimming; V, J and clone size are from that table. Of about 210,000 clones in the sample, more than 70% are singletons; the top ten hold approximately 2.9%. Germline V gives CDR1 SGHDT, CDR2 YYEEEE. Trimming took off 4 bases at V and 1 base at J, with 14 bases between the two ends. There are 15 residues in the CDR3.

The rearrangement uses TRBV5-6 and TRBJ1-2; D unclear. Sequenced sample: peripheral blood. This TCR derives from a man aged 50 to 60 with active or convalescent COVID-19. The CDR3 sequence is CASSRPGSHNYGYTF. The CDR3 DNA follows: TGTGCCAGCAGCCGGCCGGGGTCTCATAACTATGGCTACACCTTC. The full variable domain, its missing parts supplied by reference TRBV5-6 and TRBJ1-2, is DAGVTQSPTHLIKTRGQQVTLRCSPKSGHDTVSWYQQALGQGPQFIFQYYEEEERQRGNFPDRFSGHQFPNYSSELNVNALLLGDSALYLCASSRPGSHNYGYTFGSGTRLTVV.